This T cell receptor beta chain was observed in a study of technical replicates of blood from four donors. Method: immunoSEQ multiplex PCR; TCRdb's copy keeps in-frame clones and lacks some. The sample carries 50,000 to 60,000 clones, about 95% recorded once. Specimen: PBMCs. The TCR sequence derives from a human donor in good health. Some clones in this sample may be carry-over from other donors' samples.

As DNA, the CDR3 is TGTGCCAGCAGTTTTCGTGTAGAAGAGACCCAGTACTTC. Protein sequence: CASSFRVEETQYF. The rearrangement joins TRBV5-6 to TRBJ2-5; D is unclear. The CDR3 spans 13 residues. Germline V gene data show CDR1 as SGHDT and CDR2 as YYEEEE. V was cut by 5 bases and J by 3 bases, with 11 bases left in between. The full variable domain, its missing parts supplied by reference TRBV5-6 and TRBJ2-5, is DAGVTQSPTHLIKTRGQQVTLRCSPKSGHDTVSWYQQALGQGPQFIFQYYEEEERQRGNFPDRFSGHQFPNYSSELNVNALLLGDSALYLCASSFRVEETQYFGPGTRLLVL.